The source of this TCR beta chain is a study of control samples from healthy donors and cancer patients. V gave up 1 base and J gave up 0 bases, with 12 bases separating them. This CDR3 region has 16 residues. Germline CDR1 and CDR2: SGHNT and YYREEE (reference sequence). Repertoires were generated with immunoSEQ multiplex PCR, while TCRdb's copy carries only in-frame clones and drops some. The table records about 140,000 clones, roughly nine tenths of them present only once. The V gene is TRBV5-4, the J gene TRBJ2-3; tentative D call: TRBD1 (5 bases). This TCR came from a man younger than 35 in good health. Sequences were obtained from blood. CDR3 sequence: CASSLFLQASTDTQYF. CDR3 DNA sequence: TGTGCCAGCAGCTTGTTTTTACAGGCCAGCACAGATACGCAGTATTTT.